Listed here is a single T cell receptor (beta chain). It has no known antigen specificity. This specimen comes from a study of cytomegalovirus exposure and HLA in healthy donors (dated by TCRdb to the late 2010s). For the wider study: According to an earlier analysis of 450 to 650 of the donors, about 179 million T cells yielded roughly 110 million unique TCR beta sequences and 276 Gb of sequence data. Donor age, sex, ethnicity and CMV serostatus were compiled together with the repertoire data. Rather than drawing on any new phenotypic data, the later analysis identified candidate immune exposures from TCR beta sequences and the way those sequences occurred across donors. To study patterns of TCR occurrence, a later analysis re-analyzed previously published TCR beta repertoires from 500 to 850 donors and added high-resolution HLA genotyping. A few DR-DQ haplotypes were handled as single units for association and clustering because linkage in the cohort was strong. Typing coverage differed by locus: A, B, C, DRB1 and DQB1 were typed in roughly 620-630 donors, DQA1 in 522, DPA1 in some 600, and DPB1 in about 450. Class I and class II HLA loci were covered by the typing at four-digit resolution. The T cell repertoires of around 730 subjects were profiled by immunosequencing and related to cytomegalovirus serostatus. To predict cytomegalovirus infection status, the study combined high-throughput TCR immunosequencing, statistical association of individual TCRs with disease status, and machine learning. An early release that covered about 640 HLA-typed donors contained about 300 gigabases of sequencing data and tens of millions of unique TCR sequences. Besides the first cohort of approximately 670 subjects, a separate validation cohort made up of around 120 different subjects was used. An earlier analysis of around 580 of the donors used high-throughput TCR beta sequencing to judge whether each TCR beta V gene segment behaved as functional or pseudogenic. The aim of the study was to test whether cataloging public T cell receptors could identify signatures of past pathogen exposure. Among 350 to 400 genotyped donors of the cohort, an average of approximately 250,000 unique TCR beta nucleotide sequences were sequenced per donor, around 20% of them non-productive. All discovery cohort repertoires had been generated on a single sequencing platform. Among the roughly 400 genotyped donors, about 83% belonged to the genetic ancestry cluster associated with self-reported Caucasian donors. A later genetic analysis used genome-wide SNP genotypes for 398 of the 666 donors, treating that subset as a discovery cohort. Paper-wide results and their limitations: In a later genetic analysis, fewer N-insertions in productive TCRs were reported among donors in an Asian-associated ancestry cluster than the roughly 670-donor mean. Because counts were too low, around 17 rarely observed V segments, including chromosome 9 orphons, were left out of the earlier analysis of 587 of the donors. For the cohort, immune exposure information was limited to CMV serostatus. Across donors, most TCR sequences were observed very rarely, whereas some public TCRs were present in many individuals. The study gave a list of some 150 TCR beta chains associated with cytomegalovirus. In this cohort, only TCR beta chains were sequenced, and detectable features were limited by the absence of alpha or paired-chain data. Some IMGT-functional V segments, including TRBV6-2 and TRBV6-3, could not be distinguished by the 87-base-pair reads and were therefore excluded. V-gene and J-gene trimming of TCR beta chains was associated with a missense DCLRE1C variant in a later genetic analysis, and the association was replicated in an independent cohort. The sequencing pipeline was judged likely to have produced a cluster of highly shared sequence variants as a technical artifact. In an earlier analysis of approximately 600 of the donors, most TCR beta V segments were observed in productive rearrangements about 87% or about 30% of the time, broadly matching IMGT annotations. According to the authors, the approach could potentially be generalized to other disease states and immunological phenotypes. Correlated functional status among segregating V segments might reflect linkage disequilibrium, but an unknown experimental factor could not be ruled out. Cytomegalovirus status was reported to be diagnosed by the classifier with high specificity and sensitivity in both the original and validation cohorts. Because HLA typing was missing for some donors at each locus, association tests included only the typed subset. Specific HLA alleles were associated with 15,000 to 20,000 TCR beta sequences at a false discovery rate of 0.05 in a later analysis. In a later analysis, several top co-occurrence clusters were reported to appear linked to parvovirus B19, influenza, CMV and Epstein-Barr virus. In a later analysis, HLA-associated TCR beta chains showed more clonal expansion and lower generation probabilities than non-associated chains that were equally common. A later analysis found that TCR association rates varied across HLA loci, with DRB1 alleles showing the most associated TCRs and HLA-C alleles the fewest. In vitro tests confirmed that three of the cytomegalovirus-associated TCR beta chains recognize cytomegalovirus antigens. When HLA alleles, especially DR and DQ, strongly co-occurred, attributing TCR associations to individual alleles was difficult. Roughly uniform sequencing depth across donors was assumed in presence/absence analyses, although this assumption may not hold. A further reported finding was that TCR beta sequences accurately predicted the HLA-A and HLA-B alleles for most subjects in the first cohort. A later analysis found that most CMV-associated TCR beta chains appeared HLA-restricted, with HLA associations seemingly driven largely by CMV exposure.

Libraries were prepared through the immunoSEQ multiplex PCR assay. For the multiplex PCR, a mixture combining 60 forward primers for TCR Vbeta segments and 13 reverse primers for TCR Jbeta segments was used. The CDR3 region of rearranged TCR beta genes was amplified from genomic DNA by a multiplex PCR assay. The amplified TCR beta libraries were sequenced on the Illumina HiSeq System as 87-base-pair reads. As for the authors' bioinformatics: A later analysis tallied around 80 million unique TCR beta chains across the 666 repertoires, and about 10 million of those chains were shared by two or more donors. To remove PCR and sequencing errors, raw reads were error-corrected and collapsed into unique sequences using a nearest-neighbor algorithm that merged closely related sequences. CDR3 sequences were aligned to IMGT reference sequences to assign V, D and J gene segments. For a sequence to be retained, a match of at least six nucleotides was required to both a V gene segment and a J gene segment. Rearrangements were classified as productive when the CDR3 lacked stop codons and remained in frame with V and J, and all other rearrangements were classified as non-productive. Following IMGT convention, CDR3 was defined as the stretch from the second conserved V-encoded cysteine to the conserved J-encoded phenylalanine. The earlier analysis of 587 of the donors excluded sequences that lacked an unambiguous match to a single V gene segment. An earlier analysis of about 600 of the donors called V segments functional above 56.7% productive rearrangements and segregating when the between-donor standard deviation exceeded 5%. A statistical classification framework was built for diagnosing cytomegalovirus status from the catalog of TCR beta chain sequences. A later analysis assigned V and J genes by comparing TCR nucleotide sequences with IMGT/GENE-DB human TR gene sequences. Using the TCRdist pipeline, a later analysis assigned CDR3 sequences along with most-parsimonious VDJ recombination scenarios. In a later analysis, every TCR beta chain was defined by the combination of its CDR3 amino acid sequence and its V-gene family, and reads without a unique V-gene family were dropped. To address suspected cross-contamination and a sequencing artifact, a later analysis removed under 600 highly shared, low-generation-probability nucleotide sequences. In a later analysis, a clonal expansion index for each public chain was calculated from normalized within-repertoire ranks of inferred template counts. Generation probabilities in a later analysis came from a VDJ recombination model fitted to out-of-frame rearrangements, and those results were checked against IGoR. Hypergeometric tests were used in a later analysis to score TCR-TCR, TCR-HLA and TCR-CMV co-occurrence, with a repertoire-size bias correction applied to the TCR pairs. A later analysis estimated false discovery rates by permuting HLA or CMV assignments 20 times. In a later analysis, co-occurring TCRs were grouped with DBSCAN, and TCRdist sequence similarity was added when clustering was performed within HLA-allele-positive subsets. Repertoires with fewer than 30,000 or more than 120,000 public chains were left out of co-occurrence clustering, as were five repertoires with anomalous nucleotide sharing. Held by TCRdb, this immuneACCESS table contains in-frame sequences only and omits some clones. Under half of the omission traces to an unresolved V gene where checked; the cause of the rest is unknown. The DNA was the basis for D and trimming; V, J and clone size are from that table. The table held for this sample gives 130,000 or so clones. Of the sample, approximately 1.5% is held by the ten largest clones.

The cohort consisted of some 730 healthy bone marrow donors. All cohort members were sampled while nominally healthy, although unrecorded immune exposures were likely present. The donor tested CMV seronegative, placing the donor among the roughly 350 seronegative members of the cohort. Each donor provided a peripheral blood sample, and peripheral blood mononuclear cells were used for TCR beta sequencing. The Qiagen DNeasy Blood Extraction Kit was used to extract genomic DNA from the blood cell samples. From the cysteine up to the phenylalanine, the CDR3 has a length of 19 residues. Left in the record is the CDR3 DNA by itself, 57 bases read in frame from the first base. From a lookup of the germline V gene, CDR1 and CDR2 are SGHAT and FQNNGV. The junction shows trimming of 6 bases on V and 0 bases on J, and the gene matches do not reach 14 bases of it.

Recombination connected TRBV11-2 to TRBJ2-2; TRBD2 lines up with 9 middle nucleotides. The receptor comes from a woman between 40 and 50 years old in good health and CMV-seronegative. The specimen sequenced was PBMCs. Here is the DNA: TGTGCCAGCAGATACCGAGCGGGAGGAAGATCTACGAACACCGGGGAGCTGTTTTTT. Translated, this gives CASRYRAGGRSTNTGELFF.